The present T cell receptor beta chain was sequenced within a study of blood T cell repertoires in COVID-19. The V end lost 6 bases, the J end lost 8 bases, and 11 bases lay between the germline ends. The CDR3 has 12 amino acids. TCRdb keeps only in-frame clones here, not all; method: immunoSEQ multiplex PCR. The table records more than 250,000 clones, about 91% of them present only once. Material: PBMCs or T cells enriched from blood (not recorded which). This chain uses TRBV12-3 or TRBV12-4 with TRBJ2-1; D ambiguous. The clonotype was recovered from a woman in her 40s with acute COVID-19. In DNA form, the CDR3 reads TGTGCCAGCAGCATCTCTAACCATGAGCAGTTCTTC. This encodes CASSISNHEQFF.